This is a list of T cell receptor beta chains from one sample in a study of T cells in Graves' hyperthyroidism and ophthalmopathy. TCRdb re-derived calls from the multiplex PCR reads in MiXCR, one entry per CDR3 protein. This table has 660,000 or so distinct CDR3 sequences, roughly 45% appearing once. Sample: peripheral blood or thyroid tissue (not recorded which). These receptors were collected from an adult man with Graves' disease, either hyperthyroidism or ophthalmopathy (not recorded which). Both conserved end residues are part of each CDR3. A D gene is named only where the DNA matches it firmly. Size is stated for part of the rows, as once, few or many counts, or as a class when the clone is expanded.

-	-	TRBJ1-1	TRBV5-4	CASSLDRETEAFF	TGTGCCAGCAGCTTGGACAGGGAGACTGAAGCTTTCTTT
-	few	TRBJ1-5	TRBV12-3/TRBV12-4	CASSLGRGRWHF	TGTGCCAGCAGCTTAGGTAGGGGGAGGTGGCATTTT
TRBD1	few	TRBJ1-2	TRBV19	CASSIGRSGGGGYTF	TGTGCCAGTAGTATAGGACGGTCAGGGGGCGGTGGCTACACCTTC
TRBD1	-	TRBJ1-2	TRBV7-9	CASSLVLGAGTGHGYTF	TGTGCCAGCAGCTTAGTCCTCGGAGCCGGGACAGGGCATGGCTACACCTTC
-	-	TRBJ1-1	TRBV29-1	CSVSQGPVTEAFF	TGCAGCGTTTCCCAGGGTCCCGTCACTGAAGCTTTCTTT
-	-	TRBJ1-5	TRBV7-2	CASSLDLSQPQHF	TGTGCCAGCAGCTTAGATTTAAGTCAGCCCCAGCATTTT
TRBD1	once	TRBJ1-6	TRBV2	CASGPGQGESPLHF	TGTGCCAGTGGCCCGGGACAGGGAGAATCACCCCTCCACTTT
TRBD1	-	TRBJ1-5	TRBV25-1	CASSTGQGRRGRNQPQHF	TGTGCCAGCAGTACCGGACAGGGGCGCCGAGGACGCAATCAGCCCCAGCATTTT
TRBD2	many	TRBJ2-7	TRBV29-1	CSAEGRTSGMREQYF	TGCAGCGCCGAAGGGAGAACTAGCGGGATGAGAGAGCAGTACTTC
-	many	TRBJ1-1	TRBV7-3	CASSPGAPPDRAFF	TGTGCCAGCAGCCCTGGGGCGCCGCCCGACAGGGCTTTCTTT
-	-	TRBJ1-1	TRBV6-1	CASSYSGLNTEAFF	TGTGCCAGCAGTTACTCGGGATTGAACACTGAAGCTTTCTTT
-	few	TRBJ1-1	TRBV20-1	CSASLLSNTEAFF	TGCAGTGCTAGTCTTCTGTCGAACACTGAAGCTTTCTTT
-	few	TRBJ2-5	TRBV4-1	CASSQDPYSETQYF	TGCGCCAGCAGCCAAGATCCCTACTCAGAGACCCAGTACTTC
-	few	TRBJ1-2	TRBV12-3/TRBV12-4	CASSLGHGYYGYTF	TGTGCCAGCAGTTTAGGGCACGGATACTATGGCTACACCTTC
TRBD1	few	TRBJ2-7	TRBV12-3/TRBV12-4	CASSLDRGRRGEQYF	TGTGCCAGCAGTTTAGACCGTGGGCGCAGGGGGGAGCAGTACTTC
-	many	TRBJ1-5	TRBV6-5	CASWDSNQPQHF	TGTGCCAGTTGGGACAGCAATCAGCCCCAGCATTTT
TRBD1	-	TRBJ1-1	TRBV7-9	CASRGQGTNTEAFF	TGTGCCAGCAGGGGACAGGGCACGAACACTGAAGCTTTCTTT
-	many	TRBJ1-2	TRBV2	CASSLSSSYGYTF	TGTGCCAGCAGTCTAAGCAGCAGCTATGGCTACACCTTC
-	many	TRBJ1-1	TRBV10-3	CAIGGGRWSEAFF	TGTGCCATCGGGGGTGGTAGGTGGTCTGAAGCTTTCTTT
-	-	TRBJ1-1	TRBV29-1	CSVIWGNTEAFF	TGCAGCGTTATCTGGGGGAACACTGAAGCTTTCTTT
-	few	TRBJ1-3	TRBV12-3/TRBV12-4	CASSLWRGAGNTIYF	TGTGCCAGCAGTTTGTGGAGGGGCGCTGGAAACACCATATATTTT
-	-	TRBJ2-5	TRBV20-1	CSAVRDGEVPQYF	TGCAGTGCTGTCCGGGACGGAGAAGTGCCCCAGTACTTC
-	once	TRBJ1-2	TRBV29-1	CSATFGMLGYTF	TGCAGCGCCACCTTCGGAATGCTTGGCTACACCTTC
-	-	TRBJ1-2	TRBV5-1	CASRQDLSEADYGYTF	TGCGCCAGCAGGCAAGATTTGAGCGAGGCGGACTATGGCTACACCTTC
-	-	TRBJ1-5	TRBV12-3/TRBV12-4	CASSYPGPPAQPQHF	TGTGCCAGCAGTTACCCGGGACCTCCAGCCCAGCCCCAGCATTTT
-	-	TRBJ1-5	TRBV29-1	CSDSGGRNQPQHF	TGCAGCGACTCGGGTGGGCGCAATCAGCCCCAGCATTTT
-	-	TRBJ2-7	TRBV20-1	CSASSDKGTYEQYF	TGCAGTGCTAGTTCGGACAAGGGTACCTACGAGCAGTACTTC
TRBD2	-	TRBJ2-5	TRBV19	CARVGGRADETQYF	TGTGCTAGGGTAGGCGGGAGGGCCGATGAGACCCAGTACTTC
-	-	TRBJ1-5	TRBV7-8	CASSLETAYSNQPQHF	TGTGCCAGCAGCTTAGAGACTGCCTATAGCAATCAGCCCCAGCATTTT
-	-	TRBJ2-7	TRBV6-1	CASWPEECSYEQYF	TGTGCCAGCTGGCCAGAGGAATGCTCCTACGAGCAGTACTTC
TRBD1	-	TRBJ1-5	TRBV5-1	CATGDLGGGNQPQHF	TGCGCCACGGGGGACCTAGGGGGCGGCAATCAGCCCCAGCATTTT
TRBD1	-	TRBJ2-7	TRBV10-3	CASSGRQGTVNEQYF	TGTGCCAGCAGTGGTCGACAGGGTACCGTCAACGAGCAGTACTTC
TRBD1	-	TRBJ1-2	TRBV5-1	CASSGGLDRGLILRGYTF	TGCGCCAGCAGCGGAGGGCTCGACAGGGGGCTCATTCTTAGAGGCTACACCTTC
-	-	TRBJ1-2	TRBV25-1	CASSEDNGANGYTF	TGTGCCAGCAGTGAGGATAATGGGGCAAATGGCTACACCTTC
-	-	TRBJ2-2	TRBV11-2	CASSLSTAGELFF	TGTGCCAGCAGCTTAAGCACAGCAGGGGAGCTGTTTTTT
-	-	TRBJ1-2	TRBV10-3	CATTGEMIYRYTF	TGTGCCACAACCGGCGAGATGATCTATCGCTACACCTTC
-	few	TRBJ1-1	TRBV19	CASSIDLLVTEAFF	TGTGCCAGTAGTATAGATCTATTAGTTACTGAAGCTTTCTTT
-	many	TRBJ2-7	TRBV24-1	CATSDLRLPYEQYF	TGTGCCACCAGTGATTTGAGACTCCCCTACGAGCAGTACTTC
-	-	TRBJ2-7	TRBV29-1	CSVGLPGPNYEQYF	TGCAGCGTTGGCCTGCCAGGACCTAACTACGAGCAGTACTTC
-	few	TRBJ2-7	TRBV6-1	CASTRGHPSYEQYF	TGTGCCAGTACTAGGGGACACCCTTCCTACGAGCAGTACTTC
-	-	TRBJ1-1	TRBV20-1	CSARDPVRVNTEAFF	TGCAGTGCTAGAGATCCGGTCCGGGTGAACACTGAAGCTTTCTTT
-	-	TRBJ2-7	TRBV7-8	CASSQGVAGTYEQYF	TGTGCCAGCAGCCAAGGGGTCGCAGGGACCTACGAGCAGTACTTC
TRBD1	few	TRBJ1-1	TRBV7-9	CASSSRTGGLTEAFF	TGTGCCAGCAGCTCTCGGACAGGGGGGTTGACTGAAGCTTTCTTT
-	many	TRBJ2-7	TRBV10-3	CAISDREGGSYEQYF	TGTGCCATCAGTGACCGCGAGGGGGGCTCCTACGAGCAGTACTTC
-	-	TRBJ1-5	TRBV12-3/TRBV12-4	CASSPRQTMDQPQHF	TGTGCCAGCAGCCCGCGACAGACCATGGATCAGCCCCAGCATTTT
TRBD1	-	TRBJ2-7	TRBV15	CATSRARGQTDYEQYF	TGTGCCACCAGCAGAGCACGGGGACAGACCGACTACGAGCAGTACTTC
-	few	TRBJ1-1	TRBV2	CASSDPGANTEAFF	TGTGCCAGCAGTGACCCTGGGGCCAACACTGAAGCTTTCTTT
-	-	TRBJ1-5	TRBV28	CASSTPRAGTQPQHF	TGTGCCAGCAGTACCCCCCGCGCAGGGACTCAGCCCCAGCATTTT
-	-	TRBJ2-7	TRBV29-1	CSVEDPGVGYEQYF	TGCAGCGTTGAAGATCCGGGGGTAGGTTACGAGCAGTACTTC
-	few	TRBJ2-5	TRBV7-2	CASSRITGPPQETQYF	TGTGCCAGCAGCAGAATAACGGGACCACCGCAAGAGACCCAGTACTTC
-	-	TRBJ2-7	TRBV6-5	CASSYGLTYEQYF	TGTGCCAGCAGTTACGGGCTAACCTACGAGCAGTACTTC
-	once	TRBJ2-7	TRBV7-8	CASSQERTSSSYEQYF	TGCGCCAGCAGCCAGGAGAGGACTTCCAGCTCCTACGAGCAGTACTTC